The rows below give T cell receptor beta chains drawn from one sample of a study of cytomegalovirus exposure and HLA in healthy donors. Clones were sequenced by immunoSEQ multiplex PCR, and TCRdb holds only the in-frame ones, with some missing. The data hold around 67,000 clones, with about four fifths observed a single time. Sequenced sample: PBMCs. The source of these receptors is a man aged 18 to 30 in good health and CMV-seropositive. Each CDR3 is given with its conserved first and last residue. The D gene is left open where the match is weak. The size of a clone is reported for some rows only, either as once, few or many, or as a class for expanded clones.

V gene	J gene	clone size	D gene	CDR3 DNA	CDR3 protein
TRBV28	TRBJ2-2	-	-	TGTGCCAGCAGTTTTACAGGGGAGCTGTTTTTT	CASSFTGELFF
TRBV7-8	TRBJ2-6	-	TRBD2	TGTGCCAGCAGCGCGGGGGTGGGCTCTGGGGCCAACGTCCTGACTTTC	CASSAGVGSGANVLTF
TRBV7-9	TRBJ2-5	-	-	TGTGCCAGCAGCCCAGCGAGGGAACAAGAGACCCAGTACTTC	CASSPAREQETQYF
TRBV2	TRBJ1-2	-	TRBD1	TGTGCCAGCAGTGAAGACGGGGGGACAGGCTACTATGGCTACACCTTC	CASSEDGGTGYYGYTF
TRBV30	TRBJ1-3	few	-	TGTGCCTGGAAACAAACCTCTGGAAACACCATATATTTT	CAWKQTSGNTIYF
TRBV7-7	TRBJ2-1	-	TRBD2	TGTGCCAGCAGCTTAGGCGGGAGCTCAGCGTCCTACAATGAGCAGTTCTTC	CASSLGGSSASYNEQFF
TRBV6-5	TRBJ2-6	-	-	TGTGCCAGCAGTTATAGCCAAGGGGCCAACGTCCTGACTTTC	CASSYSQGANVLTF
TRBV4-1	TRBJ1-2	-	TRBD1	TGCGCCAGCAGCCAGGAACACAGGGGCTATGGCTACACCTTC	CASSQEHRGYGYTF
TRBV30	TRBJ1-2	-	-	TGTGCCTGGACCTCTCCAGGACTAGGCTACACCTTC	CAWTSPGLGYTF
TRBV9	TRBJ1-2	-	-	TGTGCCAGCACCGGGACATCTCTCAACTATGGCTACACCTTC	CASTGTSLNYGYTF
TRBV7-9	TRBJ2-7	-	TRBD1	TGTGCCAGCAGCCCGGGACAGGGTATCTACGAGCAGTACTTC	CASSPGQGIYEQYF
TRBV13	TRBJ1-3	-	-	TGTGCCAGCCGGCCGTACGGGGCTGGAAACACCATATATTTT	CASRPYGAGNTIYF
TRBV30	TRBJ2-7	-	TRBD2	TGTGCCTGGAGTCTCCCTCGGGGGGGCCGGTACGAGCAGTACTTC	CAWSLPRGGRYEQYF